One sample yielded the 25 T cell receptor beta chains listed below, sequenced in a study of T cells in Graves' hyperthyroidism and ophthalmopathy. TCR beta CDR3 regions were amplified from RNA. The HTBI primer set was used in a first-round RT-PCR of the TCR CDR3. Via MiXCR, TCRdb re-called the multiplex PCR reads, giving one row per CDR3 protein. Altogether a few hundred thousand distinct CDR3 sequences are present, about 15% being singletons, with the ten largest covering approximately 7%. Sample: blood. The receptors come from a woman in her thirties with Graves' hyperthyroidism.

At least ten counts were recorded for this clonotype. The gene calls are TRBV28 and TRBJ1-2, with D possibly matching TRBD1 (5 bases). The length of the CDR3 is 14 residues. The V gene's germline CDR1 is MDHEN and CDR2 SYDVKM. V was trimmed by 8 bases and J by 5 bases, leaving 18 bases between them. The CDR3 protein is CASLPRDSFYGYTF. The DNA for the CDR3 is TGTGCCAGCCTCCCCAGGGACTCATTTTATGGCTACACCTTC.

This clonotype was seen ten or more times. A read error may produce the germline difference seen at one junction end. CDR3 nucleotides: TGTACCAGCAGTTTGCGCCGAAGAGGACCAGAGACCCAGTACTTC. Translation: CTSSLRRRGPETQYF. This chain uses TRBV28 with TRBJ2-5; D is unclear. Germline V CDR1 and CDR2: MDHEN, SYDVKM. This CDR3 comprises 15 residues.

Many counts were recorded for this clonotype. In DNA, the CDR3 is TGTGCCAGCAGCCTCAGTGGGAGGGCTCGGCACACAGATACGCAGTATTTT. Translating gives CASSLSGRARHTDTQYF. The chain uses TRBV11-2 and TRBJ2-3, with 7 bases identical to TRBD2. J gave up 2 bases and V 5 bases, and 13 bases lay outside the gene matches. Germline V lookup: CDR1 SGHAT, CDR2 FQNNGV. This CDR3 region has 17 residues.

The chain recombines TRBV7-2 with TRBJ2-1; no clear D gene. The J call may be incorrect, as the DNA end agrees better with TRBJ2-7. Germline assignment: CDR1 SGHTA and CDR2 FQGNSA. CDR3 length: 12 amino acids. The CDR3 DNA sequence: TGTGCCAGCAGCTTTGTGCACAATGAGCAGTACTTC. Protein sequence: CASSFVHNEQYF.

This clonotype was counted once. Being one base from a much bigger clone, this may be a read error. J is TRBJ1-4 and V is TRBV20-1; D is perhaps TRBD1 (6 bases). Germline V lookup: CDR1 DFQATT, CDR2 SNEGSKA (reference sequence). The V gene lost 5 bases and the J gene lost 8 bases, with 12 bases spanning the gap. This CDR3 contains 12 residues. CDR3 sequence (DNA): TGCAGTGCTTCCAGGACAGACGAAAAACTGTTTTTT. This translates into CSASRTDEKLFF.

This clonotype was detected a few times. The chain recombines TRBV20-1 with TRBJ2-7, with 11 bases lining up with TRBD2. CDR3 size: 15 residues. Germline CDR1 DFQATT, CDR2 SNEGSKA (reference sequence). V was pared by 5 bases and J by 3 bases, with 9 bases of the junction left unmatched. The CDR3 sequence is CSAGRLAGPFYEQYF. DNA for the CDR3: TGCAGTGCTGGGCGACTAGCGGGACCATTCTACGAGCAGTACTTC.

Many counts were recorded for this clonotype. This chain uses TRBV27 with TRBJ2-7, with D possibly being TRBD2 (5 bases). The V gene lost 3 bases and the J gene lost 2 bases, with 17 bases spanning the gap. Germline V gives CDR1 MNHEY, CDR2 SMNVEV (reference sequence). The CDR3 has 16 residues. For the CDR3, the DNA is TGTGCCAGCAGTTTGAAGAAGATAGCGCCGGCCTACGAGCAGTACTTC. Protein sequence: CASSLKKIAPAYEQYF.

This clonotype was seen many times. The rearrangement joins TRBV6-1 to TRBJ2-1; 14 bases are shared with TRBD2. Trimming removed 3 bases from V and 7 bases from J; junction bases left unmatched: 8. The CDR3 is 17 residues long. CDR1 and CDR2 from the germline V gene are MNHNS and SASEGT. As DNA, the CDR3 is TGTGCCAGCAGTGATCCGGGACTAGCGGGAGCGAAAAATGAGCAGTTCTTC. The encoded protein is CASSDPGLAGAKNEQFF.

There are many counts of this clonotype. The chain has TRBV11-3 and TRBJ2-7; D remains unclear. Trimming removed 3 bases at V and 2 bases at J, with 8 bases between. Germline CDR1 reads SGHNT; CDR2 reads YENEEA. The CDR3 is 13 amino acids. CDR3 nucleotides: TGTGCCAGCAGCTTCGCTCCTGCCTACGAGCAGTACTTC. As protein: CASSFAPAYEQYF.

This clonotype has just a few counts. The chain uses TRBV29-1 and TRBJ2-1; TRBD1 matches at 11 bases. There are 14 residues in the CDR3. From germline, CDR1 is SQVTM and CDR2 ANQGSEA. The J segment lost 12 bases and the V segment lost 3 bases, leaving 10 bases of the junction unmatched. CDR3 bases: TGCAGCGTTGAGGGGGGACAGGGGGTTGTCGTGCAGTTCTTC. Its translation is CSVEGGQGVVVQFF.

The chain joins TRBV20-1 to TRBJ2-7; tentative D call: TRBD2 (5 bases). Germline assignment: CDR1 DFQATT and CDR2 SNEGSKA (reference sequence). The CDR3 is made up of 15 amino acids. V was shortened by 3 bases and J by 0 bases, with 15 bases between the two germline ends. This chain's CDR3 is CSASPRVSSSYEQYF. In DNA, the CDR3 is TGCAGTGCTAGTCCGAGGGTATCGAGCTCCTACGAGCAGTACTTC.

The genes are TRBV20-1 and TRBJ2-2, with 13 nucleotides matching TRBD2. Germline V gene data show CDR1 as DFQATT and CDR2 as SNEGSKA (reference sequence). This CDR3 has 18 residues. J lost 3 bases, V lost 3 bases, and 10 bases had no gene match. The CDR3 loop is CSASDRGGLAGYTGELFF. In nucleotides, the CDR3 is TGCAGTGCTAGTGACCGCGGGGGACTAGCGGGATACACCGGGGAGCTGTTTTTT.

Ten or more counts support this clonotype. V usage is TRBV24-1 and J usage is TRBJ2-2; TRBD1 matches 9 bases. The length of the CDR3 is 18 residues. V lost 3 bases and J lost 4; bases outside the gene matches: 11. Germline V gene data show CDR1 as KGHDR and CDR2 as SFDVKD. This chain's CDR3 is CATSDPNGQGRVTGELFF. The CDR3 DNA follows: TGTGCCACCAGTGATCCGAACGGACAGGGGAGGGTCACCGGGGAGCTGTTTTTT.

This clonotype was seen ten or more times. The chain recombines TRBV7-8 with TRBJ2-1, with TRBD2 matching 8 bases. This CDR3 contains 17 residues. CDR1 is SGHVS and CDR2 is FQNEAQ in the germline V gene. Trimming removed 4 bases from V and 0 bases from J; junction bases left unmatched: 8. CDR3 DNA sequence: TGTGCCAGCAGCTCCGGACTAGCTCCGAGCTCCTACAATGAGCAGTTCTTC. Translating gives CASSSGLAPSSYNEQFF. Full variable domain (outside the CDR3, taken from reference TRBV7-8 and TRBJ2-1): GAGVSQSPRYKVAKRGQDVALRCDPISGHVSLFWYQQALGQGPEFLTYFQNEAQLDKSGLPSDRFFAERPEGSVSTLKIQRTQQEDSAVYLCASSSGLAPSSYNEQFFGPGTRLTVL.

The chain has TRBV18 and TRBJ2-5; 10 bases map to TRBD1. The CDR3 spans 15 residues. Germline V CDR1 and CDR2: KGHSH, LQKENI. Trimming took 6 bases from V and 5 from J; bases not matched to a gene: 9. The CDR3 sequence: CASSHTGQGLETQYF. As DNA, the CDR3 is TGTGCCAGCTCTCATACGGGACAGGGGTTGGAGACCCAGTACTTC.

This clonotype was observed at least ten times. This rearrangement joins TRBV2 to TRBJ2-7; no firm D call. The germline V and J ends were trimmed by 2 bases and 2 bases, with 13 bases remaining between them. The germline gives CDR1 SNHLY, CDR2 FYNNEI. This CDR3 is 15 amino acids long. Written as DNA, the CDR3 is TGTGCCAGCAGTGAACTCGACGGGCCAACCTACGAGCAGTACTTC. Its translation is CASSELDGPTYEQYF.

This clonotype occurred once. The chain joins TRBV4-1 to TRBJ1-1; 7 nucleotides align to TRBD1. Germline V lookup: CDR1 MGHRA, CDR2 YSYEKL. CDR3 length: 15 amino acids. The V and J ends lost 1 base and 10 bases, in that order; junction bases with no gene match: 12. In DNA, the CDR3 is TGCGCCAGCAGCCAAGGACAGGGACTCGCGATTAGAGCTTTCTTT. Translated: CASSQGQGLAIRAFF.

This clonotype was recorded only once. The chain recombines TRBV5-1 with TRBJ1-1, with no clear D. V shed 4 bases and J shed 4 bases, with 14 bases lying between them. This CDR3 is 14 amino acids long. Germline V gene lookup returns CDR1 SGHRS and CDR2 YFSETQ. In nucleotides, the CDR3 is TGCGCCAGCAGCGTCGCGGGAGGGCGCACTGAAGCTTTCTTT. It specifies CASSVAGGRTEAFF.

This clonotype was seen ten or more times. V and J are TRBV6-2 or TRBV6-3 and TRBJ2-1; TRBD1 matches 7 bases. The junction had 9 bases not matched to a gene; V was cut back by 6 bases and J by 7 bases. CDR3 length: 14 amino acids. Germline CDR1 and CDR2: MNHEY and SVGEGT. CDR3 sequence (DNA): TGTGCCAGCAGCACTGGGCAGGGGGTTAATGAGCAGTTCTTC. This encodes CASSTGQGVNEQFF.

This clonotype was detected ten times or more. The chain links TRBV5-1 to TRBJ1-1; D may be TRBD1 (6 bases). The CDR3 totals 15 residues. V gave up 5 bases and J gave up 4 bases, with 18 bases separating them. Per the germline V gene, CDR1 is SGHRS and CDR2 is YFSETQ. The CDR3 loop is CASRSVGGAGTEAFF. DNA of the CDR3: TGCGCCAGCAGGTCCGTTGGGGGCGCGGGCACTGAAGCTTTCTTT.

This clonotype was recorded many times. Here the CDR3 reads CASGLGLGYTF. In DNA form, the CDR3 reads TGTGCTAGTGGTTTAGGGCTCGGCTACACCTTC. V is TRBV12-5 and J is TRBJ1-2; D gene uncertain. The CDR3 runs to 11 residues. The ends were cut back, 3 bases at V and 8 bases at J, with 7 bases in the middle. The V gene's germline CDR1 is LGHNT and CDR2 FRNRAP.

The J gene is TRBJ2-5, the V gene TRBV6-9; D remains unclear. Per the germline V gene, CDR1 is MNHGY and CDR2 is SVAAGI. The CDR3 is made up of 15 amino acids. V dropped 3 bases and J dropped 2 bases, with 13 bases sitting between them. The CDR3 loop reads CASSYSKQQQETQYF. CDR3 nucleotides: TGTGCCAGCAGTTACTCGAAGCAACAGCAAGAGACCCAGTACTTC.

Worth noting for this clonotype: A much larger clone sits a single nucleotide away, making a read error possible. This sequence joins TRBV11-2 and TRBJ2-1; no clear D. CDR3 length: 15 residues. Looked up from germline, CDR1 is SGHAT and CDR2 is FQNNGV. As DNA, the CDR3 is TGTGCCAGCAGCCGAAGGACGATCTCCTACAGTGAGCAGTTCTTC. This encodes CASSRRTISYSEQFF.

The chain combines TRBV5-5 with TRBJ2-7; D could derive from TRBD1 or TRBD2 (5 bases each). CDR1 and CDR2 (germline): SGHKS, YYEKEE (reference sequence). Trimming shortened V by 4 bases and J by 4 bases, and 15 bases separated the two germline ends. The CDR3 has 14 residues. The CDR3 loop reads CASSPPDGAYEQYF. The DNA of the CDR3 is TGTGCCAGCAGCCCCCCGGACGGGGCTTACGAGCAGTACTTC.

This clonotype was detected ten times or more. This rearrangement joins TRBV29-1 to TRBJ1-2; D possibly corresponds to TRBD1 (6 bases). This CDR3 contains 14 residues. Deletions cut 1 base from V and 4 bases from J, with 13 bases between. Germline CDR1 SQVTM, CDR2 ANQGSEA. CDR3 protein: CSVEAQGSSYGYTF. The CDR3 nucleotides are TGCAGCGTTGAAGCACAGGGATCCTCCTATGGCTACACCTTC. The variable domain in full, with the rest retrieved from reference TRBV29-1 and TRBJ1-2, is SAVISQKPSRDICQRGTSLTIQCQVDSQVTMMFWYRQQPGQSLTLIATANQGSEATYESGFVIDKFPISRPNLTFSTLTVSNMSPEDSSIYLCSVEAQGSSYGYTFGSGTRLTVV.